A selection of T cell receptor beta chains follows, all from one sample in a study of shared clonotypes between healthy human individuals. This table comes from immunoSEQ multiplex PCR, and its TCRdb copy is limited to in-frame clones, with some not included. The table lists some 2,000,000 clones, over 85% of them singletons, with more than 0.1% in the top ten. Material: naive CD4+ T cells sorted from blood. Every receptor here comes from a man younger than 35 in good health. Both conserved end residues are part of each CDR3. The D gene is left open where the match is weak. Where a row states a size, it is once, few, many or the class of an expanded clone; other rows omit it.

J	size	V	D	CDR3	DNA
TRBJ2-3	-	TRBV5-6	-	CASSGLPGDTQYF	TGTGCCAGCAGCGGACTCCCGGGGGATACGCAGTATTTT
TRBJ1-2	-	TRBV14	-	CASSQGRSRVEGYTF	TGTGCCAGCAGCCAAGGACGGAGCAGGGTTGAAGGCTACACCTTC
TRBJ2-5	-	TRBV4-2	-	CASSQVAGTPSQETQYF	TGTGCCAGCAGCCAAGTAGCCGGGACCCCATCCCAAGAGACCCAGTACTTC
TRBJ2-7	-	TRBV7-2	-	CASSLSYEQYF	TGTGCCAGCAGCTTAAGTTACGAGCAGTACTTC
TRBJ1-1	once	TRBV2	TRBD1	CASKLDRGMGTEAFF	TGTGCCAGCAAATTGGACAGGGGGATGGGCACTGAAGCTTTCTTT
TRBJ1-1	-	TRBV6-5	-	CASTPAAGTTEAFF	TGTGCCAGCACCCCAGCCGCAGGGACCACTGAAGCTTTCTTT
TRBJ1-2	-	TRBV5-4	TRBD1	CASSPDREVYGYTF	TGTGCCAGCAGCCCCGACAGGGAAGTCTATGGCTACACCTTC
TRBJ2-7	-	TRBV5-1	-	CASSLDRSYEQYF	TGCGCCAGCAGCTTGGACAGGTCCTACGAGCAGTACTTC
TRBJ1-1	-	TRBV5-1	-	CASSLERTTNTEAFF	TGCGCCAGCAGCTTGGAGAGGACAACCAACACTGAAGCTTTCTTT
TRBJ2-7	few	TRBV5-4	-	CASLNAYEQYF	TGTGCCAGCTTGAACGCCTACGAGCAGTACTTC
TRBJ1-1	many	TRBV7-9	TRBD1	CASSSGQGETEAFF	TGTGCCAGCAGCTCGGGACAGGGAGAGACTGAAGCTTTCTTT
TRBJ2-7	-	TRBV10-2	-	CASSNRPSYEQYF	TGCGCCAGCAGTAACCGACCATCCTACGAGCAGTACTTC
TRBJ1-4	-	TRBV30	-	CACNRENEKLFF	TGTGCCTGCAACAGAGAAAATGAAAAACTGTTTTTT
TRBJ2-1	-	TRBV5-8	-	CASRAYPSFNEQFF	TGTGCCAGCAGGGCGTATCCTTCATTCAATGAGCAGTTCTTC
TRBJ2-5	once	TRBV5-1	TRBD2	CASSPGLAGGQETQYF	TGCGCCAGCAGCCCTGGACTAGCGGGAGGCCAAGAGACCCAGTACTTC
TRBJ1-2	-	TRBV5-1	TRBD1	CASKTGNLFSNYGYTF	TGCGCCAGCAAGACAGGGAACTTATTTAGTAACTATGGCTACACCTTC
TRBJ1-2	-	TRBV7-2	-	CASSVDRNYGYTF	TGTGCCAGCAGCGTAGACAGGAACTATGGCTACACCTTC
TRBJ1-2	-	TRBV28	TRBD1	CASSSGQGSDYGYTF	TGTGCCAGCAGCAGTGGACAGGGGTCGGACTATGGCTACACCTTC
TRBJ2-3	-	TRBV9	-	CASSGLTQDTQYF	TGTGCCAGCAGCGGCCTGACCCAAGATACGCAGTATTTT
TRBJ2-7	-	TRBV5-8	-	CASSSRRPSEQYF	TGTGCCAGCAGCTCCAGGAGACCTTCCGAGCAGTACTTC
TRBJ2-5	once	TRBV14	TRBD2	CASSQVQTSGRRYF	TGTGCCAGCAGCCAAGTCCAGACTAGCGGGAGGCGGTACTTC
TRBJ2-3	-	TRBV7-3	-	CASSFGSTDTQYF	TGTGCCAGCAGCTTCGGCAGCACAGATACGCAGTATTTT
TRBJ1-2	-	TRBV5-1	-	CASSVVGTRSNYGYTF	TGCGCCAGCAGCGTTGTCGGGACAAGAAGTAACTATGGCTACACCTTC
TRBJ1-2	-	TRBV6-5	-	CASSHRASNYGYTF	TGTGCCAGCAGCCACCGGGCTTCTAACTATGGCTACACCTTC
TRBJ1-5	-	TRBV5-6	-	CASSFGGGISNQPQHF	TGTGCCAGCAGCTTCGGAGGCGGAATTAGCAATCAGCCCCAGCATTTT
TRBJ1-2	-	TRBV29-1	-	CSVERFSNYGYTF	TGCAGCGTTGAACGCTTCAGTAACTATGGCTACACCTTC
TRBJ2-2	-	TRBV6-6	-	CASSHNHPATGELFF	TGTGCCAGCAGCCATAACCACCCGGCCACCGGGGAGCTGTTTTTT
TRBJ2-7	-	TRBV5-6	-	CASTAERGTYEQYF	TGTGCCAGCACTGCGGAACGGGGCACCTACGAGCAGTACTTC
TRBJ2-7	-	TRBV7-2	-	CASSLAASEKIYEQYF	TGTGCCAGCAGCTTAGCGGCGTCAGAAAAGATTTACGAGCAGTACTTC
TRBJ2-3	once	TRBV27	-	CASSLSGWRLTDTQYF	TGTGCCAGCAGTTTATCGGGATGGCGGCTCACAGATACGCAGTATTTT
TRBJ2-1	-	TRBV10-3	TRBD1	CAISESTGGSYNEQFF	TGTGCCATCAGTGAGTCGACAGGGGGGTCCTACAATGAGCAGTTCTTC
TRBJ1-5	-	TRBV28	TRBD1	CASSTGQGANQPQHF	TGTGCCAGCAGCACAGGACAGGGGGCGAACCAGCCCCAGCATTTT
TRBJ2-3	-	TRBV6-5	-	CASSSSGGARNTQYF	TGTGCCAGCAGTTCCTCCGGGGGTGCCAGGAATACGCAGTATTTT
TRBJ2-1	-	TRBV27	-	CASSLEGRGRNEQFF	TGTGCCAGCAGTTTAGAGGGCCGGGGGCGCAATGAGCAGTTCTTC
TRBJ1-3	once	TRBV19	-	CASRTGGSGNTIYF	TGTGCCAGTAGGACAGGAGGCTCTGGAAACACCATATATTTT
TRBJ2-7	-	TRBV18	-	CASSLTGPSSYEQYF	TGTGCCAGCTCACTCACAGGGCCGAGCTCCTACGAGCAGTACTTC